One T cell receptor (beta chain) is described in this entry. Its antigen is unidentified. This sample is drawn from a study of cytomegalovirus exposure and HLA in healthy donors. Clones were sequenced by immunoSEQ multiplex PCR, and TCRdb holds only the in-frame ones, with some missing. This table holds about 60,000 clones, approximately 95% found once. Study-wide results and caveats: Cytomegalovirus status was reportedly diagnosed by the classifier with high specificity and sensitivity.

J gave up 2 bases and V 2 bases, and 8 bases lay outside the gene matches. Germline CDR1 SGHDT, CDR2 YYEEEE. This CDR3 is built from 16 residues. Sequencing was done on a sample of PBMCs. The source is a woman under 30 in good health and CMV-seropositive. The chain has TRBV5-6 and TRBJ2-3; 7 bases fit TRBD1. For the CDR3, the DNA is TGTGCCAGCAGCTTTATGGGGGACAGCCACACAGATACGCAGTATTTT. This sequence encodes CASSFMGDSHTDTQYF.